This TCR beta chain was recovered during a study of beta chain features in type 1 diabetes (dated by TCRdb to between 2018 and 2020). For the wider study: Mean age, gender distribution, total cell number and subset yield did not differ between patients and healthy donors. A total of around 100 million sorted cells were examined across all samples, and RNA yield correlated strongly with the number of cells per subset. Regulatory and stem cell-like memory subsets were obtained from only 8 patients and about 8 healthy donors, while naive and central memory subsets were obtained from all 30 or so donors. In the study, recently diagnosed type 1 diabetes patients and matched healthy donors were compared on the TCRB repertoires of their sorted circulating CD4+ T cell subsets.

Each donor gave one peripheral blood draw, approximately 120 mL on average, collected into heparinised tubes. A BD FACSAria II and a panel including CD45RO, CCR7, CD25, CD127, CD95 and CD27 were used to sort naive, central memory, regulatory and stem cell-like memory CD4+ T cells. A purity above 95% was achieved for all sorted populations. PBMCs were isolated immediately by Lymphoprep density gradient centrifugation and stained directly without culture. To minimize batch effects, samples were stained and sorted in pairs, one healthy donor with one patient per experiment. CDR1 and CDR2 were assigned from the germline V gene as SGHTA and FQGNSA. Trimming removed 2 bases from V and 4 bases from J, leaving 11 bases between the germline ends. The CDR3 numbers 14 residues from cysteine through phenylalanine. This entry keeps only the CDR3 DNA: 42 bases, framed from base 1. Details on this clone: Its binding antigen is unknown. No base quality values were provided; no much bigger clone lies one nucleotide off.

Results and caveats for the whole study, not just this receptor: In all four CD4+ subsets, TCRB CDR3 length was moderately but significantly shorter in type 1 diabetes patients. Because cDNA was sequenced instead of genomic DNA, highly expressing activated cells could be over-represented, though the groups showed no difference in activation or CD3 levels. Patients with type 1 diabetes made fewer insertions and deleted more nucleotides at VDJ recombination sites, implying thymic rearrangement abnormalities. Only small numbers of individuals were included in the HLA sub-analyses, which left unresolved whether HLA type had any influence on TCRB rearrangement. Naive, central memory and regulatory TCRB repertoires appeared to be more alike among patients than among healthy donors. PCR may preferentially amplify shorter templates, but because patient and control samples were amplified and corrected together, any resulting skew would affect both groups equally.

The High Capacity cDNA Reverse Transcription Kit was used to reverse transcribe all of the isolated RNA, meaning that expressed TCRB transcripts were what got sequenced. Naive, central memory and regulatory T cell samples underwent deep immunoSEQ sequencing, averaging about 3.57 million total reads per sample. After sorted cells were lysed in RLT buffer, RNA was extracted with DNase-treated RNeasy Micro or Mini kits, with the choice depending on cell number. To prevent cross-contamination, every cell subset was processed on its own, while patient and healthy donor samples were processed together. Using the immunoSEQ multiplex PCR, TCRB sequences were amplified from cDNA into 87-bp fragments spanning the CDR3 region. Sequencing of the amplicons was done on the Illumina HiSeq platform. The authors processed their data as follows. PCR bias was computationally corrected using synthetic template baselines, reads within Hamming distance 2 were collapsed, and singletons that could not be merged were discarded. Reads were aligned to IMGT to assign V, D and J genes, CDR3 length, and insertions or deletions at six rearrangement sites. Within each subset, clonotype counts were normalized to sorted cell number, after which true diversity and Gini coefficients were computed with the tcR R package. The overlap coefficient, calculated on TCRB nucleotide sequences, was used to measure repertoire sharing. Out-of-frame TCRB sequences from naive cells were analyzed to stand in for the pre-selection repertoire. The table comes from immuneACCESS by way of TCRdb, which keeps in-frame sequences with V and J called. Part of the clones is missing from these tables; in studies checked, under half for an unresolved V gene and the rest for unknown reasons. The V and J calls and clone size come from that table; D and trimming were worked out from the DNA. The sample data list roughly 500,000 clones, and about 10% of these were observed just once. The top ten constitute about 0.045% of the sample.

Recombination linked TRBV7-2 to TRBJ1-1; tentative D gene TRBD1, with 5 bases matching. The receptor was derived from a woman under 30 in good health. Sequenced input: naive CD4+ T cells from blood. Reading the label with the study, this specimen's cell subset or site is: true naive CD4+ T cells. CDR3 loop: CASSLRGLFTEAFF. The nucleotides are TGTGCCAGCAGCTTAAGGGGTTTATTCACTGAAGCTTTCTTT.